The T cell receptor (beta chain) under discussion was sequenced for a study of shared clonotypes between healthy human individuals (dated by TCRdb to the early 2020s). Notes on the research overall: The cohort included a few men and a couple of women between 18 and 49 years of age. For each donor, CD4 naive and CD4 memory were each run on three plates, CD8 naive on two plates, and CD8 memory on one plate. The study deeply sequenced blood TCR repertoires of five healthy adults to estimate repertoire size and the extent of clonotype sharing between individuals. To increase sequencing depth and limit assay-specific biases, different laboratories used diverse techniques to prepare libraries and sequence TCR repertoires. Between about 0.94 and 10 billion PBMCs per donor were obtained by leukapheresis.

Overall results and qualifications from the work: Clonotypes shared by all four sorted-subset donors showed higher generation probabilities than non-shared clonotypes. Only blood was sampled, and tissue TCR repertoires likely differ from those in blood. Even with the large sequencing depth, rarefaction of the sorted-subset datasets indicated that sequencing was incomplete. Around 5% of naive CD4, 3.5% of naive CD8, roughly 2.4% of memory CD4, and 0.4% of memory CD8 clonotypes were shared across a handful of donors. Pairwise subsampling indicated that sequencing depth was expected to affect the degree of clonotype sharing among donors. Estimated clonotype richness was generally larger for naive than for memory subsets. The small number of donors limited the genetic and exposure-history diversity represented.

The cysteine opens and the phenylalanine closes a CDR3 of 15 amino acids. Of all the DNA, just the CDR3 is kept, 45 bases in frame from base 1. CDR1 and CDR2, per the germline V gene, are SGHTS and YDEGEE. Germline trimming: 0 bases from V, 3 bases from J; junction bases outside gene matches: 3. CD8 naive samples consisted of CD45RO-negative cells that were positively selected for CCR7, yielding a CD45RA+CCR7+ population without TemRA cells. The donors were healthy, HIV-negative adults who had no recently reported acute infections or vaccinations. Only Caucasian adults living in Nashville, Tennessee, USA were represented among the donors. Blood was collected by leukapheresis, and PBMCs were isolated by Ficoll-Histopaque density gradient centrifugation and then cryopreserved in liquid nitrogen vapor phase. Purity and quantity of every magnetically sorted T cell population were checked by analytical flow cytometry. From each sorted fraction, genomic DNA was isolated and quantified by UV absorbance on a Nanodrop 2000c.

Using the deep immunoSEQ assay, TCR CDR3 regions were amplified from genomic DNA by multiplex PCR. For each cell subset, the extracted genomic DNA was distributed evenly across all wells of several immunoSEQ 96-well plates, and each plate served as one replicate. For sorted subsets, each replicate PCR was loaded with 200 ng genomic DNA, equivalent to about 30,000 T cell genomes. Purified libraries were quantified with a Qubit 3.0 fluorometer, sized on a Bioanalyzer 2100, and re-quantified with the KAPA Library Quantification kit. Each immunoSEQ 96-well plate was sequenced on its own single-read 150-cycle Illumina NextSeq 550 flow cell. The paper's data handling went like this. The immunoSEQ output contained only junctional sequences without quality scores, so filtering could not match that applied to full-length reads. To assign V/J genes and CDR3, sequences were annotated against IMGT germline references using PyIR, a Python wrapper for IgBLAST v1.9. Reads with weak V/J assignments (E-value above 1e-6), missing CDR3, stop codons, out-of-frame junctions, or ambiguous translated residues were removed. V3J clonotypes were defined as sequences sharing the same inferred V gene, J gene, and CDR3 amino acid sequence. To compute the percentage overlap between repertoires, the number of shared unique clonotypes was divided by the size of the smaller repertoire. Repertoire richness was assessed with RTK rarefaction, the Chao1 estimator, and Recon v2.1 estimates of unobserved clonotypes. Generation probabilities for all TCRbeta clonotypes obtained by the gDNA method from four donors were computed using OLGA. TCRdb took this table from immuneACCESS and kept in-frame rearrangements with V and J called. Such tables lack part of the clones; where checked against another copy, unresolved V genes explain under half of the gap, and the rest is unexplained. The V and J calls and clone size were taken over from that table, and D and trimming were inferred from the DNA. Counted in this sample were 1.5 million to 2.5 million clones; about 95% of them appeared once. Of the sample, approximately 1.2% falls within the top ten clones.

In the case of this clone: Its antigen has not been determined. No quality values exist for individual bases; no much larger clone is one base distant.

The sequencing sample was made of naive CD8+ T cells sorted from blood. The cell subset or site tag for this specimen amounts to: CD45RA+CCR7+. The source of this sequence is a man younger than 30 in good health. The rearranged chain carries TRBV5-8 and TRBJ1-2, and 9 junctional nucleotides match TRBD1. The nucleotides are TGTGCCAGCAGCTTGGGGGACAGGGCCGACTATGGCTACACCTTC. Translation gives CASSLGDRADYGYTF.